This T cell receptor beta chain was identified during a study of cytomegalovirus exposure and HLA in healthy donors. The CDR3 covers 14 residues. J gave up 10 bases and V 4 bases, and 5 bases lay outside the gene matches. Germline CDR1 MNHNY, CDR2 SVGAGI (reference sequence). Concerning this clone: Antigen: not known.

Study-level findings and limits: The sole available immune exposure information was CMV serostatus. A link between a missense DCLRE1C variant and TCR beta V- and J-gene trimming emerged from a later analysis.

PCR employed 60 Vbeta and 13 Jbeta primers. Clones were sequenced by immunoSEQ multiplex PCR, and TCRdb holds only the in-frame ones, with some missing. The table records more than 150,000 clones, roughly 87% of them present only once. The sequence derives from a girl less than two years old in good health and CMV-seronegative. Source material: PBMCs. The chain joins TRBV6-6 to TRBJ2-1; 12 bases match TRBD2. This chain's CDR3 is CASSSSGRAGEQFF. DNA for the CDR3: TGTGCCAGCAGTTCTAGCGGGAGGGCCGGGGAGCAGTTCTTC.